These T cell receptor beta chains were read from a single sample in a study of cytomegalovirus exposure and HLA in healthy donors. Profiled with immunoSEQ multiplex PCR; TCRdb holds only in-frame clones, not every one. The table records approximately 160,000 clones, 75% to 90% of them present only once. Sequenced sample: PBMCs. The receptors shown here come from a woman under 30 in good health and CMV-seronegative. The CDR3 runs from the conserved cysteine through the conserved F or W. D genes are given only for firm matches. Clone size is not always given. Where it is, it says once, few, many or a class for expanded clones.

d_gene,abundance,v_gene,j_gene,CDR3nt,CDR3aa
TRBD1,NA,TRBV4-1,TRBJ1-2,TGCGCCAGCAGCCAGGCCGACAGGGAAGGAGGCTACACCTTC,CASSQADREGGYTF
TRBD1,NA,TRBV7-9,TRBJ1-4,TGTGCCAGCAGCCCGGGACAGGGGACAGGAGAAAAACTGTTTTTT,CASSPGQGTGEKLFF
NA,few,TRBV7-2,TRBJ2-2,TGTGCCAGCAGCTCACCGGGACATACGAACACCGGGGAGCTGTTTTTT,CASSSPGHTNTGELFF
NA,NA,TRBV6-4,TRBJ2-1,TGTGCCAGCAGTGACTCGACCGGGGCCTACAATGAGCAGTTCTTC,CASSDSTGAYNEQFF
NA,NA,TRBV2,TRBJ2-1,TGTGCCAGCAAACGGGAAAGCTCCTACAATGAGCAGTTCTTC,CASKRESSYNEQFF
TRBD1,few,TRBV7-6,TRBJ2-7,TGTGCCAGCAGCTTAGGCACAGGGGGCGCATACGAGCAGTACTTC,CASSLGTGGAYEQYF
NA,NA,TRBV14,TRBJ1-1,TGTGCCAGCAGCTCGCCCCTTTGGGCAGCCGATGAAGCTTTCTTT,CASSSPLWAADEAFF
TRBD1,NA,TRBV6-6,TRBJ2-5,TGTGCCAGCAGTGATGGGACAGGGGGCAGAGAGACCCAGTACTTC,CASSDGTGGRETQYF
NA,NA,TRBV27,TRBJ1-5,TGTGCCAGCAGTTTCGGGGGGCATCAGCCCCAGCATTTT,CASSFGGHQPQHF
TRBD1,few,TRBV6-1,TRBJ1-1,TGTGCCAGCAGTGGCAGGGGGACCACAAACACTGAAGCTTTCTTT,CASSGRGTTNTEAFF
TRBD1,NA,TRBV14,TRBJ2-3,TGTGCCAGCAGCTTTCAACAGGGGAGCACAGATACGCAGTATTTT,CASSFQQGSTDTQYF
TRBD1,NA,TRBV5-1,TRBJ1-6,TGCGCCAGCAGCCCGGGACAGGGCTGGAATTCACCCCTCCACTTT,CASSPGQGWNSPLHF
NA,NA,TRBV7-9,TRBJ1-1,TGTGCCAGCAGCCGCCGGGACTCGGTGACTGAAGCTTTCTTT,CASSRRDSVTEAFF
NA,NA,TRBV6-6,TRBJ1-4,TGTGCCAGCAGTTACTCCGGGTCAACTAATGAAAAACTGTTTTTT,CASSYSGSTNEKLFF
NA,NA,TRBV10-3,TRBJ2-1,TGTGCCACCGCCCCAACACAGGCGGGGGCTTACAATGAGCAGTTCTTC,CATAPTQAGAYNEQFF
NA,NA,TRBV5-1,TRBJ2-5,TGCGCCAGCAGCTCTCAGACTAGGCAAGAGACCCAGTACTTC,CASSSQTRQETQYF
NA,few,TRBV7-9,TRBJ1-2,TGTGCCAGCAGCTTACCAGGGGCAGACTATGGCTACACCTTC,CASSLPGADYGYTF
NA,NA,TRBV6-6,TRBJ2-3,TGTGCCAGCAGTCAGGACTTCCATAGCACAGATACGCAGTATTTT,CASSQDFHSTDTQYF
NA,NA,TRBV2,TRBJ1-2,TGTGCCAGCAGACCCCCGGGTTGGGGCTACACCTTC,CASRPPGWGYTF
TRBD1,NA,TRBV19,TRBJ2-5,TGTGCCAGTAGTCTATTTGGGACAGGGATGGGAGAGACCCAGTACTTC,CASSLFGTGMGETQYF
TRBD1,NA,TRBV6-5,TRBJ2-7,TGTGCCAGCAGTTTGCCAGGGGGCTACGAGCAGTACTTC,CASSLPGGYEQYF
TRBD2,NA,TRBV14,TRBJ2-1,TGTGCCAGCAGCTTCGCGGGAGTCGGGGATGAGCAGTTCTTC,CASSFAGVGDEQFF
NA,once,TRBV18,TRBJ2-5,TGTGCCAGCTCACTCCGACAGACGTACCAAGAGACCCAGTACTTC,CASSLRQTYQETQYF
NA,NA,TRBV18,TRBJ2-5,TGTGCCAGCTCACCAAGAGACAGGCGAGAGACCCAGTACTTC,CASSPRDRRETQYF
TRBD1,NA,TRBV5-5,TRBJ2-3,TGTGCCAGCAGCTTGAGCCCCAGGGGGCACACAGATACGCAGTATTTT,CASSLSPRGHTDTQYF
TRBD2,NA,TRBV7-2,TRBJ2-3,TGTGCCAGCAGCTTATATGTAGCGGGAATCACAGATACGCAGTATTTT,CASSLYVAGITDTQYF
NA,NA,TRBV6-5,TRBJ1-2,TGTGCCAGCCGACCACTAGCTAACTATGGCTACACCTTC,CASRPLANYGYTF